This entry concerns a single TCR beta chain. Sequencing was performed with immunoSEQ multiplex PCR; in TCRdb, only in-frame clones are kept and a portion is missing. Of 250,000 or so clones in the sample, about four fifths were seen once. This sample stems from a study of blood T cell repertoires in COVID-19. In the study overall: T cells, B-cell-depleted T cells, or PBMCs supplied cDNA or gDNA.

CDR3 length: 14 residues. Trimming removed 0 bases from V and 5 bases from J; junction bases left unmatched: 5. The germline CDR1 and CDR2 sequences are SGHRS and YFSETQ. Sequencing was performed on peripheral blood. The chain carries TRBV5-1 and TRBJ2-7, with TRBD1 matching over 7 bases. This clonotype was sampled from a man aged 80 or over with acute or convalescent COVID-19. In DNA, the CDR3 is TGCGCCAGCAGCTTGGAGGGGGCGAAAAACGAGCAGTACTTC. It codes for CASSLEGAKNEQYF. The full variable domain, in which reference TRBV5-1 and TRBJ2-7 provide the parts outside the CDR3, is KAGVTQTPRYLIKTRGQQVTLSCSPISGHRSVSWYQQTPGQGLQFLFEYFSETQRNKGNFPGRFSGRQFSNSRSEMNVSTLELGDSALYLCASSLEGAKNEQYFGPGTRLTVT.